The T cell receptor (beta chain) described here comes from a study of regulatory T cells in long-lasting Graves disease (dated by TCRdb to the early 2020s). Describing the broader study: Newly diagnosed Graves' disease patients had taken antithyroid drugs for less than 3 months. Peripheral blood TCR sequencing and RNA sequencing compared persistent Graves' disease patients with newly diagnosed Graves' disease patients. The study was registered as a clinical trial and conducted in China. A total of about 33 samples underwent TCR sequencing, from 13 patients with persistent Graves' disease and 20 or so patients with newly diagnosed Graves' disease.

The germline V gene encodes CDR1 DFQATT and CDR2 SNEGSKA (reference sequence). The CDR3 starts with the cysteine, ends with the phenylalanine, and has 14 residues. The only DNA kept is the CDR3, 42 bases in frame from the first base. V is trimmed back by 3 bases and J by 8 bases, and the junction contains 8 bases that no gene match accounts for. This specimen's time point label, per the study, means: newly diagnosed GD, antithyroid drugs for less than 3 months. For both TCR sequencing and RNA sequencing, RNA was extracted from PBMCs in TRIzol. Graves' disease was diagnosed according to American Thyroid Association guidelines. The patients came from an endocrinology department in Xi'an, China. From each patient, around 9 milliliters of peripheral blood was collected into an EDTA anticoagulant tube. PBMCs were isolated by Ficoll Paque Plus density gradient separation without further T cell sorting. An Agilent 2100 Bioanalyzer and agarose gel were used to check RNA quality, and a NanoDrop 2000 was used to measure RNA concentration.

Turning to this clonotype: The clone's antigen remains unknown. Within one base of it there is no much larger clone, and no base qualities were kept.

Receptor amplification or capture employed multiplex PCR. Sequencing instrument: Illumina HiSeq 4000. CDR3 regions were amplified by Arm-PCR with iRepertoire HTBI primers to construct TCR beta libraries. Before sequencing, the PCR products went through gel purification. The published analysis was carried out like this. A total of around 59 TRBV and approximately 13 TRBJ segments were identified across samples and were used for gene usage analysis of CDR3 amino acid clonotypes. Filtered high-quality paired reads were merged into contigs using COPE and FqMerger. BLAST was used to align contigs to the IMGT TRBV, TRBD and TRBJ reference genes, and CDR3 was defined following IMGT. Highly expanded clones were defined as clonotypes with a frequency above 0.1%. Repertoire diversity was measured by Shannon entropy, and V-J evenness by the Gini coefficient. A clonotype was considered public if more than one individual shared it. TCRdb took the public reads, trimmed them with fastp at Q25, ran MiXCR for clone calling and kept in-frame beta chains. Each CDR3 protein appears once, grouped with its most common genes and DNA. The V and J calls shown here were made by TCRdb, not taken from the authors' results. The sample records approximately 350,000 distinct CDR3 sequences, 10% to 15% of which are singletons. The ten largest make up approximately 17% of the sample.

Results and caveats for the whole study, not just this receptor: Persistent patients shared more public clonotypes among themselves (over 2,500) than newly diagnosed patients did (about 970). Persistent disease showed preferential use of TRBV28, TRBJ1-2 and TRBJ2-5, whereas newly diagnosed disease favored TRBV20-1 and TRBJ2-1. Peripheral blood alone was examined, since thyroid tissue, which constituted the primary lesion, could not be accessed. Sequencing and analysis were restricted to the TCR beta chain. Persistent Graves' disease patients showed lower TCR Shannon entropy and fewer highly expanded clones than newly diagnosed patients, suggesting clonal expansion. The small sample size was acknowledged by the authors as a limitation that may reduce accuracy.

The same sample was also used in a study of T cells in Graves' hyperthyroidism and ophthalmopathy. The second paper further reports: Graves' hyperthyroidism was defined as stable when no progression to ophthalmopathy occurred over 18 months of follow-up. Hyperthyroidism patients were newly diagnosed, had a disease duration of under 2 months, and were aged 18 to 65 years. Any patient with an uncontrolled infection, another autoimmune disease, pregnancy or lactation was excluded. Diagnoses were established on the basis of clinical symptoms, serum thyroxine and TRAb, thyroid ultrasound, and orbital computed tomography. For the first round of RT-PCR on the TCR CDR3, the HTBI primer set was used together with the Qiagen OneStep RT-PCR kit. Blood samples also contained most of the expanded thyroid clonotypes (frequency above 0.001), which suggests that blood repertoires may reflect thyroid immune responses. Ophthalmopathy was separated from stable hyperthyroidism by a 13 V-J signature model, with 87.88% sensitivity and approximately 81% specificity obtained in cross-validation and 80%/75% obtained in testing. In validation, the model predicted progression to ophthalmopathy a median of 6.5 months before onset, with approximately 68% sensitivity and almost 75% specificity. To identify TCR V-J signatures that set the groups apart, the researchers used a discovery cohort of 90 to 100 patients, made up of roughly 40 with Graves' ophthalmopathy and some 55 with stable Graves' hyperthyroidism. An independent validation cohort of about 19 hyperthyroidism patients and more than 15 patients who later progressed to ophthalmopathy tested prospective prediction of ophthalmopathy. The 95 to 100 discovery patients were divided at random into training and test sets in a 7:3 ratio. Thyroid tissue and blood T-cell repertoires from six or seven Graves' hyperthyroidism patients were also compared in the study. Following sampling, methimazole starting at 30 mg daily was given to hyperthyroidism patients, and high-dose intravenous methylprednisolone was given to ophthalmopathy patients. The libraries were constructed in a second round of multiplex PCR and then size-selected and purified. Sequencing of the libraries was done on an Illumina HiSeq2000 using paired-end 100 bp reads. SOAPnuke was used to process the raw data, throwing out any read that contained adapters or uncalled bases, had a mean Phred below 15, or lacked an exact constant-primer or identifier match. High-quality paired reads were merged using COPE v1.2.5, and each unique nucleotide sequence was defined as a clonotype. MiTCR v1.1 was used to align clonotypes to the IMGT TRBV, TRBD and TRBJ reference segments. The analysis was restricted to V-J combinations with a frequency above 0.0001, which together covered 99% to 99.2% of the repertoires. The TCS score was defined as F50 (clonal expansion) divided by E x V (chaos), with BLOSUM62-based TCRdist calculated between CDR3 peptides within each V-J. Welch's t-statistics and random forest reduced fewer than 600 V-J features to 10 to 15, which were used in a naive Bayes classifier (R e1071). No statistical method was used to set the sample size in advance, and investigators knew the group allocation. TCR Vbeta CDR3 sequencing of 120 to 150 peripheral blood samples (over 40 ophthalmopathy, roughly 74 hyperthyroidism and approximately 17 progressor patients) is reported in the paper.

The sequencing here drew on peripheral blood mononuclear cells (PBMCs), taken at new diagnosis, from a patient treated with antithyroid drugs. This sequence was found in a woman aged 18-30 years with Graves disease. Donor details come from another sample of the same person, matched by shared clones. In this chain, TRBV20-1 is recombined with TRBJ2-1; TRBD1 matches 9 bases in the middle. The sequenced DNA: TGCAGTGCTAGCGCCGGACAGGGGCCCCATGAGCAGTTCTTC. Translation gives CSASAGQGPHEQFF.